A single sample is the source of the 3 T cell receptor beta chains below, sequenced in a study of cytomegalovirus exposure and HLA in healthy donors. The PCR used 60 Vbeta and 13 Jbeta primers. Profiling relied on immunoSEQ multiplex PCR, and the TCRdb table lists in-frame clones only, not all of them. The sample records approximately 140,000 clones, just under 75% being singletons. Sequencing input: PBMCs. The receptors originated from a woman younger than 30 in good health and CMV-seronegative.

CDR3 in amino acids: CASSALAGALYNEQFF. For the CDR3, the DNA is TGTGCCAGCAGCGCCTTAGCGGGGGCCCTCTACAATGAGCAGTTCTTC. The chain couples TRBV7-2 to TRBJ2-1, with 9 bases fitting TRBD2. The CDR3 is made up of 16 amino acids. The V gene end was trimmed by 5 bases and the J gene end by 3 bases; junction bases not matched to a gene: 8. Germline CDR1 reads SGHTA; CDR2 reads FQGNSA.

The chain joins TRBV29-1 to TRBJ2-3; no definite D call. The V end lost 4 bases, the J end lost 0 bases, and 8 bases lay between the germline ends. CDR3 length: 13 amino acids. Germline lookup yields CDR1 SQVTM and CDR2 ANQGSEA. The CDR3 DNA reads TGCAGCGTTGCGTCGGTTAGCACAGATACGCAGTATTTT. Protein product: CSVASVSTDTQYF.

The chain recombines TRBV4-2 with TRBJ2-4; 8 bases are a match to TRBD1. V lost 0 bases to trimming and J lost 3 bases; unmatched junction nucleotides: 16. CDR3 length: 20 residues. Germline V gives CDR1 LGHNA, CDR2 YNFKEQ. For the CDR3, the DNA is TGTGCCAGCAGCCAAGATCTTGGGCGTGATACAGGGGGTTACAAAAACATTCAGTACTTC. Its translation: CASSQDLGRDTGGYKNIQYF.